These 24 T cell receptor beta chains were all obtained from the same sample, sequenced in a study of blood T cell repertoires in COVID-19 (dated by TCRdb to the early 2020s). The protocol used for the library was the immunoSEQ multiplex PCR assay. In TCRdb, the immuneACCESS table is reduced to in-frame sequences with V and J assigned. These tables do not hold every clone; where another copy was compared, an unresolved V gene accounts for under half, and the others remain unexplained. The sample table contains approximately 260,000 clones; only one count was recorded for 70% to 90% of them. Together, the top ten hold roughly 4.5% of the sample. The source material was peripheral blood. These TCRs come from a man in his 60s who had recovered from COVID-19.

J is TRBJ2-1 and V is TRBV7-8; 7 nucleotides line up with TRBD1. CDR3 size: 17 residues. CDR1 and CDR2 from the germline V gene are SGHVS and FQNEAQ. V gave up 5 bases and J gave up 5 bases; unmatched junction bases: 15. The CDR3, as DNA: TGTGCCAGCAGCCCACGGGACAGCCAATTTGTCCACAATGAGCAGTTCTTC. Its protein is CASSPRDSQFVHNEQFF.

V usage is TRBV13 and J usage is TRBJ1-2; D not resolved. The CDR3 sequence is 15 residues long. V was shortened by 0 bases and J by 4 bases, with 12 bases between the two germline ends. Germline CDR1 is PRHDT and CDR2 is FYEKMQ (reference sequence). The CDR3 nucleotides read TGTGCCAGCAGCTTAGGCTCGACGGGTTTCTATGGCTACACCTTC. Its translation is CASSLGSTGFYGYTF.

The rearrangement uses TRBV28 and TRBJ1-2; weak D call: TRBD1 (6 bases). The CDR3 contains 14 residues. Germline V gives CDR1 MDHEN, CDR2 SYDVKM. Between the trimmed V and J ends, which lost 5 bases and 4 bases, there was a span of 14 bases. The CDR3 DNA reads TGTGCCAGCAGTGCTCGGGACATTATCTATGGCTACACCTTC. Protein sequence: CASSARDIIYGYTF.

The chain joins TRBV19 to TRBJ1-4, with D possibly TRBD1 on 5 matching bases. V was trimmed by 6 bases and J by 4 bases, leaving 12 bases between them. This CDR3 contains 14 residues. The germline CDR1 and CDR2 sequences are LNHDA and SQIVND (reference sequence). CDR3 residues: CASRTRVGNEKLFF. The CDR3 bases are TGTGCCAGTAGGACCAGGGTTGGTAATGAAAAACTGTTTTTT.

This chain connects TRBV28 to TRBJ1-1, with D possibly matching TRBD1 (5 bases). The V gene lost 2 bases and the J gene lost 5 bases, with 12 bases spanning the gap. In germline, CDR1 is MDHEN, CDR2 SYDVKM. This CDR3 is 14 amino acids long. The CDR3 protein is CASSLRRARTEAFF. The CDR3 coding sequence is TGTGCCAGCAGTTTACGCAGGGCGAGGACTGAAGCTTTCTTT.

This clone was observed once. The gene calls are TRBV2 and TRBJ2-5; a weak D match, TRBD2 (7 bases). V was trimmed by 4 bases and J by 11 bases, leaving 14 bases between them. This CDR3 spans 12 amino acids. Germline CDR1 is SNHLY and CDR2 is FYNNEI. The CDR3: CASSGEGGTQYF. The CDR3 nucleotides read TGTGCCAGCAGTGGCGAGGGGGGGACGCAGTACTTC.

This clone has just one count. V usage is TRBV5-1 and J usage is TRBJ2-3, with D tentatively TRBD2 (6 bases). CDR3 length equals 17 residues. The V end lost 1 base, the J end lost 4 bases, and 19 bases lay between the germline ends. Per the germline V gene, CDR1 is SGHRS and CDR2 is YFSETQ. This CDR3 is CASSLFPSVTGADTQYF. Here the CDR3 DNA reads TGCGCCAGCAGCTTGTTCCCTAGCGTCACGGGAGCAGATACGCAGTATTTT.

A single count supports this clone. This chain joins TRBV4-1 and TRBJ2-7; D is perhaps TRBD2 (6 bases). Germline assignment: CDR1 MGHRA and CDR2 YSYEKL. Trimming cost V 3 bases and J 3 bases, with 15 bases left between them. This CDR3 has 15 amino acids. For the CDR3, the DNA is TGCGCCAGCAGCCAGGACTACCCCAGCAGCTACGAGCAGTACTTC. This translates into CASSQDYPSSYEQYF.

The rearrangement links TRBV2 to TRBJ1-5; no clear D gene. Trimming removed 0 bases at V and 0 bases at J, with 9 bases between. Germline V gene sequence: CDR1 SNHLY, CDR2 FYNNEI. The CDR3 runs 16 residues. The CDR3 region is CASSEATTFSNQPQHF. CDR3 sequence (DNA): TGTGCCAGCAGTGAAGCCACAACATTTAGCAATCAGCCCCAGCATTTT.

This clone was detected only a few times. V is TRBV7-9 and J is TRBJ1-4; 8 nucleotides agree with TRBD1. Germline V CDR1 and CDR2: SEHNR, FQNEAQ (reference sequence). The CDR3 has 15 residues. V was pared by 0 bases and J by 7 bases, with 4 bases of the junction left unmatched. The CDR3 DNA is TGTGCCAGCAGCTTAGCCCAGGGGGCCACTGAAAAACTGTTTTTT. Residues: CASSLAQGATEKLFF.

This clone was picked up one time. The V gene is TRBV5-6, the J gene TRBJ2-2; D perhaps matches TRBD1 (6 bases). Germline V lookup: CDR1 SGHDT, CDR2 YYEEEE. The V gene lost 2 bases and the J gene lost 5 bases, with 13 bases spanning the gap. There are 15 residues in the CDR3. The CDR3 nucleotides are TGTGCCAGCAGCTTTGTGGCAGGGGTTACCGGGGAGCTGTTTTTT. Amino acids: CASSFVAGVTGELFF.

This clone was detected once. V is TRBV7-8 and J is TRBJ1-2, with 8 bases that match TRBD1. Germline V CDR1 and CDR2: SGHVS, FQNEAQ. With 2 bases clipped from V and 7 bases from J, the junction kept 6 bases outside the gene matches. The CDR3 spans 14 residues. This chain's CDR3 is CASSLSEDRAGYTF. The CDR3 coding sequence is TGTGCCAGCAGCTTATCCGAGGACAGGGCTGGCTACACCTTC.

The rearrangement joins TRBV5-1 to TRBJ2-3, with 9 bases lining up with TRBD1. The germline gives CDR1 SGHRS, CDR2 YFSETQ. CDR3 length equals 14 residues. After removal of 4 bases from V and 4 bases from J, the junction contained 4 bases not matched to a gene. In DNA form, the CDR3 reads TGCGCCAGCAGCCAGGGACAGGGCGCAGATACGCAGTATTTT. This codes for CASSQGQGADTQYF.

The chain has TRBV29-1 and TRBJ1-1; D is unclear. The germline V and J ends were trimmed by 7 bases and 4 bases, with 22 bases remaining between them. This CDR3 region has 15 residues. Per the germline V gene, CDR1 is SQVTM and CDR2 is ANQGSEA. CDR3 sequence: CSAVISFTAGTEAFF. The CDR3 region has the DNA TGCAGCGCCGTTATATCCTTTACTGCCGGCACTGAAGCTTTCTTT.

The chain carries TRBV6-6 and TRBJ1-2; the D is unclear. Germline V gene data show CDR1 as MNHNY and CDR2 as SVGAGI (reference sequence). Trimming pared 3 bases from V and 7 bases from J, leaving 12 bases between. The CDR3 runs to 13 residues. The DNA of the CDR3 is TGTGCCAGCAGTTATGAGGGAAGCCGTGGCTACACCTTC. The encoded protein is CASSYEGSRGYTF.

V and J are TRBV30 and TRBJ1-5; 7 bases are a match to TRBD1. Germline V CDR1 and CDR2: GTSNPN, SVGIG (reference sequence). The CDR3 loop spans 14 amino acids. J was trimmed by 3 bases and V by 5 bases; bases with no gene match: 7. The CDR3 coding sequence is TGTGCCTGGGCCAGGGGGAACCTCAATCAGCCCCAGCATTTT. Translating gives CAWARGNLNQPQHF.

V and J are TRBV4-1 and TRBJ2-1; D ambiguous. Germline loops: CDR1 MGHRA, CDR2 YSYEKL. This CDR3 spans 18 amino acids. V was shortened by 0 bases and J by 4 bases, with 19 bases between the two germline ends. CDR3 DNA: TGCGCCAGCAGCCAAGATGTGGAGTCGGCGCAATATTACAATGAGCAGTTCTTC. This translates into CASSQDVESAQYYNEQFF.

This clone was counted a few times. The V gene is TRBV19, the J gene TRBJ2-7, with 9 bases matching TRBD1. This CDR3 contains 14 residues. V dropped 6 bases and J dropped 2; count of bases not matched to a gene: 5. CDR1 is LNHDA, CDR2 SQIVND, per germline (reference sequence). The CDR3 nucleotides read TGTGCCAGTAGGGGACAGGGTGAGACCTACGAGCAGTACTTC. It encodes CASRGQGETYEQYF. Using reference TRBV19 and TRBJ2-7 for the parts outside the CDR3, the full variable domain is DGGITQSPKYLFRKEGQNVTLSCEQNLNHDAMYWYRQDPGQGLRLIYYSQIVNDFQKGDIAEGYSVSREKKESFPLTVTSAQKNPTAFYLCASRGQGETYEQYFGPGTRLTVT.

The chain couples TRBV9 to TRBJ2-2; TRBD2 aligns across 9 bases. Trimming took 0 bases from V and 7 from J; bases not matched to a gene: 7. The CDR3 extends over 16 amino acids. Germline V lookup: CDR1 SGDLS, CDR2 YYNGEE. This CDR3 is CASSVVGLARGGELFF. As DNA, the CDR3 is TGTGCCAGCAGCGTAGTCGGACTAGCGAGGGGCGGGGAGCTGTTTTTT.

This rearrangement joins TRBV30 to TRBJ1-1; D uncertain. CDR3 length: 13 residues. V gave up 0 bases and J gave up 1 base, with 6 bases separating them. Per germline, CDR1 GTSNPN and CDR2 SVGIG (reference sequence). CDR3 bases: TGTGCCTGGAGTGTAGCCACGAACACTGAAGCTTTCTTT. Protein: CAWSVATNTEAFF. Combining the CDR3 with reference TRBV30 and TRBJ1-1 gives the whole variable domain SQTIHQWPATLVQPVGSPLSLECTVEGTSNPNLYWYRQAAGRGLQLLFYSVGIGQISSEVPQNLSASRPQDRQFILSSKKLLLSDSGFYLCAWSVATNTEAFFGQGTRLTVV.

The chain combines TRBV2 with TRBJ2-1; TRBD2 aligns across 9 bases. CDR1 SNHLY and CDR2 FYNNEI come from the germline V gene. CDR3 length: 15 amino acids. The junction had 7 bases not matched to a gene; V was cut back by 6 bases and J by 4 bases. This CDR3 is CASRATSGQYNEQFF. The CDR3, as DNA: TGTGCCAGCAGGGCGACTAGCGGACAATACAATGAGCAGTTCTTC.

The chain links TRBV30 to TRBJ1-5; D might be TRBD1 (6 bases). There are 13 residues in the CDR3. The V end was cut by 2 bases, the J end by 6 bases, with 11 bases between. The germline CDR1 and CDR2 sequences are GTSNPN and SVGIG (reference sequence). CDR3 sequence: CAWSSGQLQPQHF. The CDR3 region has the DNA TGTGCCTGGAGTTCAGGACAGCTTCAGCCCCAGCATTTT.

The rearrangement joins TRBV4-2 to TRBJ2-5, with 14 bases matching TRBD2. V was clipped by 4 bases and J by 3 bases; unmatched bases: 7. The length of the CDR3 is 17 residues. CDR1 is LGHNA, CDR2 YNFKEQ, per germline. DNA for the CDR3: TGTGCCAGCAGCCTAGGACTAGCGGGGGGAGAGAAAGAGACCCAGTACTTC. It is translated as CASSLGLAGGEKETQYF.

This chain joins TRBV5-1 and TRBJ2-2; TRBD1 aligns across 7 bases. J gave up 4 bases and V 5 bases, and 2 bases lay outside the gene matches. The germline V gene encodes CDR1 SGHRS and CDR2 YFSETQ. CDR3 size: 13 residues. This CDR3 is CASRDRATGELFF. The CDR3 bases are TGCGCCAGCAGAGACAGGGCCACCGGGGAGCTGTTTTTT. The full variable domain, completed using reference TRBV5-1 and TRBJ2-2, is KAGVTQTPRYLIKTRGQQVTLSCSPISGHRSVSWYQQTPGQGLQFLFEYFSETQRNKGNFPGRFSGRQFSNSRSEMNVSTLELGDSALYLCASRDRATGELFFGEGSRLTVL.